These 29 T cell receptor beta chains came from one sample sequenced in a study of Graves' ophthalmopathy and Graves' hyperthyroidism. RNA transcripts provided the template for amplifying TCR beta CDR3 regions. An initial RT-PCR round employing HTBI primers preceded a second-round multiplex PCR. TCRdb re-called the multiplex PCR reads with MiXCR, one entry per CDR3 protein. The repertoire has about 400,000 distinct CDR3 sequences, approximately 15% of them found once; the top ten carry roughly 7%. Material for sequencing was peripheral blood. The receptors originated from a woman aged 18-29 years with stable Graves' hyperthyroidism.

This clonotype occurred many times. The rearrangement uses TRBV11-1 and TRBJ2-7; perhaps TRBD2 as D (6 bases). Germline CDR1 is SGHAT and CDR2 is FQDESV (reference sequence). V lost 6 bases and J 3 bases, leaving 21 bases between the germline ends. This CDR3 contains 16 residues. The CDR3 bases are TGTGCCAGCAGGCCCACCCACGCGGGGCCGCTCTACGAGCAGTACTTC. It yields the protein CASRPTHAGPLYEQYF. The whole variable domain, filled in from reference TRBV11-1 and TRBJ2-7, reads EAEVAQSPRYKITEKSQAVAFWCDPISGHATLYWYRQILGQGPELLVQFQDESVVDDSQLPKDRFSAERLKGVDSTLKIQPAELGDSAMYLCASRPTHAGPLYEQYFGPGTRLTVT.

This clonotype was counted a few times. J is TRBJ1-1 and V is TRBV18; TRBD1 agrees at 8 bases. From germline, CDR1 is KGHSH and CDR2 LQKENI. The length of the CDR3 is 13 residues. The junction had 8 bases not matched to a gene; V was cut back by 7 bases and J by 7 bases. The CDR3 sequence is CASYQTGVGEAFF. CDR3 nucleotides: TGTGCCAGCTACCAGACAGGGGTCGGTGAAGCTTTCTTT.

At least ten counts were recorded for this clonotype. The chain recombines TRBV6-1 with TRBJ1-6; no firm D call. Germline CDR1 is MNHNS and CDR2 is SASEGT. The CDR3 covers 12 residues. The V gene lost 6 bases and the J gene lost 15 bases, with 15 bases spanning the gap. CDR3 loop: CASSGGVGSLHF. The CDR3 DNA reads TGTGCCAGCAGCGGAGGTGTTGGGAGCCTCCACTTT.

Points on this clonotype: This sequence may be a read error, since a much larger clone differs from it by one base. This sequence joins TRBV7-9 and TRBJ1-2; D is ambiguous. The CDR3 sequence is 13 residues long. Trimming pared 1 base from V and 8 bases from J, leaving 11 bases between. The V gene's germline CDR1 is SEHNR and CDR2 FQNEAQ (reference sequence). For the CDR3, the DNA is TGTGCCAGCAGCTTAGGGTCCTCGCGGGGCTACACCTTC. It is translated as CASSLGSSRGYTF.

This clonotype was found many times. The V and J genes are TRBV7-9 and TRBJ1-2; D is perhaps TRBD1 (5 bases). Germline V gene lookup returns CDR1 SEHNR and CDR2 FQNEAQ (reference sequence). The ends were cut back, 2 bases at V and 6 bases at J, with 13 bases in the middle. The CDR3 consists of 14 residues. In DNA form, the CDR3 reads TGTGCCAGCAGCTTATTGGAGGGGACGGATGGCTACACCTTC. It is translated as CASSLLEGTDGYTF. Full variable domain (remainder filled in from reference TRBV7-9 and TRBJ1-2): DTGVSQNPRHKITKRGQNVTFRCDPISEHNRLYWYRQTLGQGPEFLTYFQNEAQLEKSRLLSDRFSAERPKGSFSTLEIQRTEQGDSAMYLCASSLLEGTDGYTFGSGTRLTVV.

V and J are TRBV9 and TRBJ1-1; 8 bases align to TRBD1. V dropped 10 bases and J dropped 6; count of bases not matched to a gene: 11. The CDR3 consists of 13 residues. The germline V gene has CDR1 SGDLS and CDR2 YYNGEE. The CDR3 DNA reads as TGTGCCTCAACAGGGGGGGGAGGCCCTGAAGCTTTCTTT. Its protein product is CASTGGGGPEAFF.

There are many counts of this clonotype. The chain joins TRBV5-1 to TRBJ1-1, with D unresolved. Germline V gives CDR1 SGHRS, CDR2 YFSETQ. The CDR3 is 13 residues long. The V and J ends lost 7 bases and 0 bases respectively, with 10 bases between them. The CDR3 protein is CASGVNMNTEAFF. In DNA form, the CDR3 reads TGCGCCAGCGGCGTTAATATGAACACTGAAGCTTTCTTT.

This clonotype was detected ten times or more. The chain joins TRBV6-1 to TRBJ1-2; 9 bases line up with TRBD1. This CDR3 has 17 residues. Germline assignment: CDR1 MNHNS and CDR2 SASEGT. V trimming: 3 bases; J trimming: 3 bases; junction bases outside the gene matches: 11. As DNA, the CDR3 is TGTGCCAGCAGTGAGAGCTTGCCGGGACAGGGCGACTATGGCTACACCTTC. This sequence encodes CASSESLPGQGDYGYTF.

This clonotype is termed medium-sized. The chain has TRBV6-2 or TRBV6-3 and TRBJ1-1, with TRBD1 as a possible D gene (5 bases). Trimming took off 0 bases at V and 1 base at J, with 6 bases between the two ends. Per the germline V gene, CDR1 is MNHEY and CDR2 is SVGEGT. The CDR3 contains 14 residues. CDR3 amino acids: CASSYSGTNTEAFF. In DNA, the CDR3 is TGTGCCAGCAGTTACTCGGGGACGAACACTGAAGCTTTCTTT.

This clonotype showed up many times. The V and J genes are TRBV6-1 and TRBJ1-1; unclear D gene. V lost 2 bases and J lost 5, with 6 bases in between. The CDR3 sequence is 12 residues long. The germline V gene has CDR1 MNHNS and CDR2 SASEGT. This CDR3 reads CASSERLTEAFF. The CDR3 DNA reads TGTGCCAGCAGTGAACGGTTGACTGAAGCTTTCTTT.

The rearrangement links TRBV12-3 or TRBV12-4 to TRBJ1-2; 9 bases are a match to TRBD1. Losses at the gene ends were 7 bases for V and 8 bases for J; bases not matched to a gene: 11. This CDR3 region has 14 residues. The CDR3 DNA is TGTGCCAGCAAGCCGGGACAGGGACCTTACGGCTACACCTTC. Translated: CASKPGQGPYGYTF.

Many counts were recorded for this clonotype. The rearrangement links TRBV25-1 to TRBJ2-7; D gene unclear. V was shortened by 3 bases and J by 3 bases, with 15 bases between the two germline ends. Germline values: CDR1 MGHDK, CDR2 SYGVNS. The CDR3 covers 15 residues. The CDR3 nucleotides are TGTGCCAGCAGTGAGGGCGGAGCCGCTGTCTACGAGCAGTACTTC. Translating gives CASSEGGAAVYEQYF.

In this sample, this clonotype turned up many times. The chain has TRBV6-5 and TRBJ2-2; 10 bases map to TRBD2. The V segment lost 2 bases and the J segment 4 bases; nucleotides outside the gene matches: 7. Germline CDR1 reads MNHEY; CDR2 reads SVGAGI. The CDR3 runs to 17 residues. The CDR3 region is CASSYGPGTSATGELFF. CDR3 DNA sequence: TGTGCCAGCAGTTACGGTCCGGGGACTAGCGCCACCGGGGAGCTGTTTTTT.

This clonotype was counted a few times. At one boundary the junction diverges from the germline segment, which might be a read error. V gene TRBV24-1 combines with J gene TRBJ2-4; D remains ambiguous. CDR1 is KGHDR and CDR2 is SFDVKD in the germline V gene. This CDR3 spans 13 amino acids. This chain's CDR3 is CATSDSSINIKYF. The CDR3 DNA is TGCGCCACCAGTGATTCCTCCATAAACATTAAGTACTTC.

The genes are TRBV4-1 and TRBJ1-2; D gene uncertain. Germline loops: CDR1 MGHRA, CDR2 YSYEKL. The CDR3 extends over 17 amino acids. V shed 0 bases and J shed 4 bases, with 18 bases lying between them. CDR3 nucleotide sequence: TGCGCCAGCAGCCAAGAGACCGCGGGAGGGCGCGGCTATGGCTACACCTTC. Amino acid sequence: CASSQETAGGRGYGYTF.

To note about this clonotype: This may be a read error, as it is one base from a much larger clone. The rearrangement uses TRBV12-3 or TRBV12-4 and TRBJ2-4; D perhaps matches TRBD1 (6 bases). The CDR3 spans 14 residues. In DNA, the CDR3 is TGTGCCAGCAGTCTAAGGGGGTCCAAAAACATTAAGTACTTC. It encodes CASSLRGSKNIKYF.

There are many counts of this clonotype. The chain links TRBV6-1 to TRBJ1-1; TRBD1 agrees at 8 bases. CDR1 and CDR2 (germline): MNHNS, SASEGT. The CDR3 covers 13 residues. The V segment lost 4 bases and the J segment 4 bases; nucleotides outside the gene matches: 2. CDR3 coding DNA: TGTGCCAGCAGTGTAGGGACAGGCACTGAAGCTTTCTTT. This codes for CASSVGTGTEAFF.

This rearrangement joins TRBV4-1 to TRBJ2-5, with 8 bases fitting TRBD1. The germline CDR1 and CDR2 sequences are MGHRA and YSYEKL. This CDR3 has 15 residues. The V and J ends lost 1 base and 5 bases, in that order; junction bases with no gene match: 6. The CDR3 region is CASSQAGQGGETQYF. The CDR3 region has the DNA TGCGCCAGCAGCCAAGCCGGACAGGGCGGCGAGACCCAGTACTTC.

This clonotype has at least ten counts. The rearrangement uses TRBV7-2 and TRBJ1-5, with D possibly TRBD1 on 6 matching bases. Germline assignment: CDR1 SGHTA and CDR2 FQGNSA. Trimming left V 1 base short and J 5 bases short, with 12 bases between. This CDR3 has 15 amino acids. The DNA for the CDR3 is TGTGCCAGCAGCTTAGTGCAGGGGTCGGATCAGCCCCAGCATTTT. Translating it yields CASSLVQGSDQPQHF. The full variable domain, completed using reference TRBV7-2 and TRBJ1-5, is GAGVSQSPSNKVTEKGKDVELRCDPISGHTALYWYRQSLGQGLEFLIYFQGNSAPDKSGLPSDRFSAERTGGSVSTLTIQRTQQEDSAVYLCASSLVQGSDQPQHFGDGTRLSIL.

This clonotype appeared many times. The rearrangement links TRBV7-8 to TRBJ1-1, with 7 bases lining up with TRBD1. V lost 1 base, J lost 7 bases, and 9 bases stayed unmatched. The CDR3 is 15 amino acids. Germline-derived CDR1 and CDR2 are SGHVS and FQNEAQ. CDR3 amino acids: CASSLGPGGRDEAFF. DNA of the CDR3: TGTGCCAGCAGCTTAGGTCCAGGGGGAAGGGATGAAGCTTTCTTT. The variable domain in full, with the rest retrieved from reference TRBV7-8 and TRBJ1-1, is GAGVSQSPRYKVAKRGQDVALRCDPISGHVSLFWYQQALGQGPEFLTYFQNEAQLDKSGLPSDRFFAERPEGSVSTLKIQRTQQEDSAVYLCASSLGPGGRDEAFFGQGTRLTVV.

This clonotype was seen repeatedly, ten times or more. The J gene is TRBJ2-2, the V gene TRBV29-1; D is possibly TRBD1 (6 bases). The germline V gene encodes CDR1 SQVTM and CDR2 ANQGSEA. The CDR3 is 14 amino acids. V lost 2 bases, J lost 1 base, and 8 bases lay in between. Here the CDR3 DNA reads TGCAGCGTTGAACTGACAGGGAACACCGGGGAGCTGTTTTTT. The encoded protein is CSVELTGNTGELFF.

In its sample, this clonotype was seen many times. The chain uses TRBV20-1 and TRBJ2-7; D call uncertain. This CDR3 comprises 13 residues. Trimming left V 4 bases short and J 2 bases short, with 12 bases between. Germline values: CDR1 DFQATT, CDR2 SNEGSKA (reference sequence). Here the CDR3 reads CSAIRASPYEQYF. Here the CDR3 DNA reads TGCAGTGCTATACGGGCATCGCCCTACGAGCAGTACTTC.

This clonotype was seen many times. The chain couples TRBV12-3 or TRBV12-4 to TRBJ1-1; D gene unclear. The ends were cut back, 4 bases at V and 7 bases at J, with 7 bases in the middle. The CDR3 loop spans 11 amino acids. The CDR3: CASSSRDEAFF. The CDR3 bases are TGTGCCAGCAGTTCGCGAGATGAAGCTTTCTTT.

This clonotype turned up a few times. The chain joins TRBV5-4 to TRBJ2-3; no reliable D call. Trimming removed 1 base at V and 2 bases at J, with 17 bases between. This CDR3 comprises 17 residues. Germline V gene lookup returns CDR1 SGHNT and CDR2 YYREEE (reference sequence). CDR3 sequence reads: CASSLSWISRFTDTQYF. For the CDR3, the DNA is TGTGCCAGCAGCTTGTCGTGGATTAGCAGATTCACAGATACGCAGTATTTT.

The sample holds many counts of this clonotype. V and J are TRBV6-1 and TRBJ2-7; no clear D gene. CDR1 MNHNS and CDR2 SASEGT come from the germline V gene. CDR3 length: 15 residues. Trimming took 8 bases from V and 2 from J, leaving 19 bases between them. In nucleotides, the CDR3 is TGTGCCAGCCACCTCAGGTCAGGAAGCACCTACGAGCAGTACTTC. This gives the protein CASHLRSGSTYEQYF.

This clonotype occurred many times. At one of its ends the junction is not consistent with the germline gene, which may arise from a read error. This chain joins TRBV27 and TRBJ2-4; D is undetermined. The CDR3 extends over 14 amino acids. Germline lookup yields CDR1 MNHEY and CDR2 SMNVEV (reference sequence). CDR3 coding DNA: TGTGCCAGCAGTCCCTCAGTAGTTGGCACCTTACCCGTCTTC. This codes for CASSPSVVGTLPVF.

A note on this clonotype: The conserved phenylalanine or tryptophan normally closing the CDR3 is absent here, so this likely arose from a read error. The rearrangement uses TRBV12-3 or TRBV12-4 and TRBJ1-2; D unclear. CDR3 length equals 12 residues. CDR3 sequence reads: CARSLEGIGYTY. CDR3 nucleotide sequence: TGTGCCAGAAGTTTGGAAGGGATTGGCTACACCTAC.

There are many counts of this clonotype. This chain uses TRBV11-3 with TRBJ2-7, with TRBD1 matching 8 bases. Germline lookup yields CDR1 SGHNT and CDR2 YENEEA. V gave up 1 base and J gave up 3 bases; unmatched junction bases: 8. The length of the CDR3 is 16 residues. The CDR3 sequence is CASSLGVRDRGYEQYF. CDR3 DNA sequence: TGTGCCAGCAGCTTAGGAGTAAGAGACAGGGGCTACGAGCAGTACTTC. The full variable domain, its missing parts supplied by reference TRBV11-3 and TRBJ2-7, is EAGVVQSPRYKIIEKKQPVAFWCNPISGHNTLYWYLQNLGQGPELLIRYENEEAVDDSQLPKDRFSAERLKGVDSTLKIQPAELGDSAVYLCASSLGVRDRGYEQYFGPGTRLTVT.

The chain carries TRBV11-1 and TRBJ2-7; 8 nucleotides line up with TRBD1. This CDR3 spans 16 amino acids. V lost 5 bases to trimming and J lost 7 bases; unmatched junction nucleotides: 16. Germline CDR1 and CDR2: SGHAT and FQDESV (reference sequence). CDR3 sequence reads: CASSPGQGPDLLEQYF. CDR3 nucleotides: TGTGCCAGCAGCCCCGGACAGGGTCCCGATTTATTGGAGCAGTACTTC. Together with reference TRBV11-1 and TRBJ2-7, the CDR3 gives the full variable domain: EAEVAQSPRYKITEKSQAVAFWCDPISGHATLYWYRQILGQGPELLVQFQDESVVDDSQLPKDRFSAERLKGVDSTLKIQPAELGDSAMYLCASSPGQGPDLLEQYFGPGTRLTVT.